One sample yielded the 17 T cell receptor beta chains listed below, sequenced in a study of response to subunit inactivated influenza vaccine. TCRdb re-called the RT-PCR reads with MiXCR, one entry per CDR3 protein. The sample holds approximately 500,000 distinct CDR3 sequences, around 13% seen once. The sequencing here drew on PBMCs from blood, taken about 40 days after vaccination. The receptors come from a man aged 45-65 years who received an inactivated influenza vaccine.

The V and J genes are TRBV5-1 and TRBJ1-1; D is perhaps TRBD1 (5 bases). V gave up 0 bases and J gave up 8 bases, with 14 bases separating them. Germline assignment: CDR1 SGHRS and CDR2 YFSETQ. The CDR3 extends over 14 amino acids. CDR3 amino acids: CASSLASGRPEAFF. In nucleotides, the CDR3 is TGCGCCAGCAGCTTGGCCTCGGGACGCCCCGAAGCTTTCTTT.

With respect to this clonotype: An end of the junction does not agree with germline; a read error may underlie this. This chain links TRBV20-1 with TRBJ2-3, with a possible D match to TRBD2 (6 bases). CDR1 and CDR2 (germline): DFQATT, SNEGSKA (reference sequence). The CDR3 is 15 residues long. As DNA, the CDR3 is TGCAGTGCATCACGACTAGACCCTAGCACAGATTCGCAGTATTTT. It encodes CSASRLDPSTDSQYF.

This clonotype has more than one count but fewer than ten. V is TRBV20-1 and J is TRBJ1-4, with D unclear. Trimming removed 0 bases at V and 0 bases at J, with 5 bases between. This CDR3 is 14 amino acids long. CDR1 DFQATT and CDR2 SNEGSKA come from the germline V gene (reference sequence). CDR3 in DNA: TGCAGTGCTAGAGAGGGTGCAACTAATGAAAAACTGTTTTTT. Translated: CSAREGATNEKLFF.

In this sample, this clonotype turned up many times. The chain recombines TRBV6-2 or TRBV6-3 with TRBJ2-2; 7 positions match TRBD1. J was trimmed by 3 bases and V by 5 bases; bases with no gene match: 6. CDR1 is MNHEY, CDR2 SVGEGT, per germline. The CDR3 sequence is 15 residues long. The CDR3 coding sequence is TGTGCCAGCAGTGACGGACAGGTTCACACCGGGGAGCTGTTTTTT. It encodes CASSDGQVHTGELFF.

This clonotype was seen a few times. The chain has TRBV20-1 and TRBJ2-3; D perhaps matches TRBD2 (6 bases). Germline lookup yields CDR1 DFQATT and CDR2 SNEGSKA (reference sequence). V lost 4 bases, J lost 2 bases, and 16 bases lay in between. The CDR3 has 15 amino acids. The CDR3 loop is CSATDSAGHTDTQYF. CDR3 bases: TGCAGTGCTACCGACTCGGCGGGGCACACAGATACGCAGTATTTT.

Note on this clonotype: Its ends do not fully match the called genes, so a read error is possible. The J gene is TRBJ1-2, the V gene TRBV7-2; no reliable D call. Germline CDR1 is SGHTA and CDR2 is FQGNSA. The CDR3 runs 14 residues. CDR3 DNA: TGTGCCAGCAGCTTAGAAGGCACTGGCTATGACTACACCTTC. Translation: CASSLEGTGYDYTF.

The chain couples TRBV6-1 to TRBJ2-7; D is ambiguous. V lost 2 bases to trimming and J lost 2 bases, with 4 bases between them. Germline-derived CDR1 and CDR2 are MNHNS and SASEGT. The CDR3 length is 12 residues. CDR3 sequence reads: CASSETTYEQYF. The DNA of the CDR3 is TGTGCCAGCAGTGAAACGACCTACGAGCAGTACTTC.

This chain uses TRBV7-2 with TRBJ2-7, with D perhaps TRBD2 (6 bases). CDR3 length: 14 residues. Per the germline V gene, CDR1 is SGHTA and CDR2 is FQGNSA. V was clipped by 0 bases and J by 7 bases, with 13 bases between them. The CDR3 nucleotides are TGTGCCAGCAGCTTAGCGGGAGGAGGGCGGGAGCAGTACTTC. It encodes CASSLAGGGREQYF.

In its sample, this clonotype was seen a few times. The chain uses TRBV5-1 and TRBJ2-1; 7 bases fit TRBD2. The V gene end was trimmed by 3 bases and the J gene end by 6 bases; junction bases not matched to a gene: 15. This CDR3 comprises 17 residues. From germline, CDR1 is SGHRS and CDR2 YFSETQ. CDR3 sequence reads: CASSWTFVREIFNEQFF. The CDR3 DNA reads TGCGCCAGCAGCTGGACGTTTGTGCGGGAGATCTTCAATGAGCAGTTCTTC.

The rearrangement uses TRBV7-2 and TRBJ1-3; the D gene is possibly TRBD1 (5 bases). The CDR3 is made up of 15 amino acids. V was trimmed by 4 bases and J by 2 bases, leaving 12 bases between them. In germline, CDR1 is SGHTA, CDR2 FQGNSA. The CDR3 nucleotides are TGTGCCAGCAGCTCCTGGGGGGAACCTGGAAACACCATATATTTT. Translated: CASSSWGEPGNTIYF.

The table lists this clonotype with a few counts. V gene TRBV12-3 or TRBV12-4 combines with J gene TRBJ1-2, with D possibly TRBD1 on 5 matching bases. With 8 bases removed from V and 3 bases from J, the gap between germline ends came to 13 bases. The CDR3 runs 13 residues. CDR3 coding DNA: TGTGCCAGCTCCGAGACAGACTACTATGGCTACACCTTC. As protein: CASSETDYYGYTF.

Note on this clonotype: Given a far larger clone just one base away, this is likely a sequencing read error. V is TRBV6-6 and J is TRBJ2-5; no firm D call. The CDR3 runs to 12 residues. V lost 4 bases and J 2 bases, leaving 5 bases between the germline ends. Germline V CDR1 and CDR2: MNHNY, SVGAGI (reference sequence). The CDR3 is CASSFWQETQYF. Written as DNA, the CDR3 is TGTGCCAGCAGTTTCTGGCAAGAGACCCAGTACTTC.

The V and J genes are TRBV20-1 and TRBJ1-6, with TRBD1 matching over 9 bases. With V trimmed by 6 bases and J by 7 bases, 4 bases remained unmatched. CDR3 length: 13 residues. Germline-derived CDR1 and CDR2 are DFQATT and SNEGSKA (reference sequence). The CDR3 coding sequence is TGCAGTGCCTCCGGGACAGGGAATTCACCCCTCCACTTT. Translating it yields CSASGTGNSPLHF.

The chain recombines TRBV4-3 with TRBJ2-1; 10 bases are a match to TRBD2. CDR1 and CDR2 (germline): LGHNA, YSLEER. Losses at the gene ends were 2 bases for V and 2 bases for J; bases not matched to a gene: 3. The CDR3 sequence is 16 residues long. The CDR3 sequence: CASSQWTSGTYNEQFF. CDR3 bases: TGCGCCAGCAGCCAATGGACTAGCGGAACCTACAATGAGCAGTTCTTC.

The V call is TRBV7-8, the J call TRBJ1-1; 7 nucleotides match TRBD1. Trimming at V came to 4 bases and at J to 11 bases, leaving 10 bases not matched to a gene. Germline V gene lookup returns CDR1 SGHVS and CDR2 FQNEAQ. This CDR3 comprises 13 residues. CDR3 sequence: CASSWGQREEAFF. CDR3 nucleotides: TGTGCCAGCAGCTGGGGACAGCGCGAGGAGGCTTTCTTT.

This clonotype was observed many times. The CDR3 protein is CAISELAGGHNEQFF. The DNA of the CDR3 is TGTGCCATCAGTGAGTTAGCGGGGGGCCACAATGAGCAGTTCTTC. This chain links TRBV10-3 with TRBJ2-1, with 10 bases aligning to TRBD2. Germline-derived CDR1 and CDR2 are ENHRY and SYGVKD. Unmatched junction bases numbered 2, after V lost 1 base and J lost 5 bases. The CDR3 totals 15 residues.

The rearrangement links TRBV7-9 to TRBJ2-3; 8 positions agree with TRBD2. The germline CDR1 and CDR2 sequences are SEHNR and FQNEAQ (reference sequence). There are 16 residues in the CDR3. V was pared by 4 bases and J by 11 bases, with 17 bases of the junction left unmatched. CDR3: CASSSNLAGPTREQYF. The CDR3 DNA reads TGTGCCAGCAGCTCCAATTTAGCGGGGCCTACCCGGGAGCAGTATTTT.